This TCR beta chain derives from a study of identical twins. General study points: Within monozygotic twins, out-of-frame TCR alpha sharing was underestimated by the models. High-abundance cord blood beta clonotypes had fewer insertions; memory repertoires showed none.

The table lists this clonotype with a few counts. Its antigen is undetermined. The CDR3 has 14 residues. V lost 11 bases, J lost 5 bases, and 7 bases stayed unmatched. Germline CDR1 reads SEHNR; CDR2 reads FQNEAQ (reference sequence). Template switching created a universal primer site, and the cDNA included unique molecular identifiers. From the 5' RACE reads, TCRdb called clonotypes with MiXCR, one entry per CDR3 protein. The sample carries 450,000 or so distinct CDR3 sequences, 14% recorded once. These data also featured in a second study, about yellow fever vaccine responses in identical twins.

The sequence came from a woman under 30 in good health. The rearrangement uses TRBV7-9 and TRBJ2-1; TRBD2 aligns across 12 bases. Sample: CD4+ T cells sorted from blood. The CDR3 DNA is TGTGCCGGCACGGGACTAGCGGGTAACAATGAGCAGTTCTTC. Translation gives CAGTGLAGNNEQFF.